This record concerns one TCR beta chain sequence. Its antigen is as yet unknown. The source of the sample is a study of cytomegalovirus exposure and HLA in healthy donors. Study-wide findings and caveats: In a later analysis, a missense DCLRE1C variant was linked to TCR beta V- and J-gene trimming. DRB1 had the most TCR associations and HLA-C the fewest, a later analysis found, with rates varying by HLA locus.

13 Jbeta primers and 60 Vbeta primers were used for the PCR. The table came from immunoSEQ multiplex PCR; TCRdb's copy has only in-frame clones and leaves some out. In the table there are under 200,000 clones, 60% to 80% of which are singletons. Sampled while nominally healthy, donors likely had unrecorded immune exposures. Looked up from germline, CDR1 is ENHRY and CDR2 is SYGVKD. V lost 0 bases and J 1 base, leaving 7 bases between the germline ends. The CDR3 is 14 residues long. This chain connects TRBV10-3 to TRBJ2-7, with a possible D match to TRBD1 (5 bases). The material sequenced was PBMCs. The origin of this receptor is a woman aged 40 to 49 in good health and CMV-seropositive. The CDR3 here is CAISESTASYEQYF. The CDR3 DNA sequence: TGTGCCATCAGTGAGTCGACAGCGTCCTACGAGCAGTACTTC.